This TCR beta chain appears in the sequencing data of a study of T-cell reconstitution after alpha-beta-depleted transplantation in children. CDR1 SNHLY and CDR2 FYNNEI come from the germline V gene. The CDR3 contains 14 residues. The V end lost 0 bases, the J end lost 6 bases, and 12 bases lay between the germline ends. A word on this clonotype: Antigen: not known. One base away lies a much larger clone, so this may be a sequencing read error. This CDR3 is missing its conserved last phenylalanine or tryptophan, likely due to a read error.

It was with unique molecular identifiers that the TCRbeta library was prepared. TCRdb reprocessed the PCR reads with MiXCR, giving one entry per CDR3 protein. The sample lists hundreds of thousands of distinct CDR3 sequences, approximately 12% occurring once. Findings and caveats of the study: T-cell counts and diversity were attributed mostly to newly produced T cells one year after transplant.

The chain carries TRBV2 and TRBJ2-7; D remains unclear. The sequencing here drew on PBMCs, mostly from graft donor cells, taken 360 days after TCRalphabeta/CD19-depleted stem cell transplant. This sequence was found in a male patient younger than 18 who had a stem cell transplant for acute myeloid leukemia, so the T cells may come from the graft donor. The CDR3 loop is CASSEALSRGEQYY. The CDR3, as DNA: TGTGCCAGCAGTGAAGCCCTCTCGAGAGGCGAGCAGTACTAC.